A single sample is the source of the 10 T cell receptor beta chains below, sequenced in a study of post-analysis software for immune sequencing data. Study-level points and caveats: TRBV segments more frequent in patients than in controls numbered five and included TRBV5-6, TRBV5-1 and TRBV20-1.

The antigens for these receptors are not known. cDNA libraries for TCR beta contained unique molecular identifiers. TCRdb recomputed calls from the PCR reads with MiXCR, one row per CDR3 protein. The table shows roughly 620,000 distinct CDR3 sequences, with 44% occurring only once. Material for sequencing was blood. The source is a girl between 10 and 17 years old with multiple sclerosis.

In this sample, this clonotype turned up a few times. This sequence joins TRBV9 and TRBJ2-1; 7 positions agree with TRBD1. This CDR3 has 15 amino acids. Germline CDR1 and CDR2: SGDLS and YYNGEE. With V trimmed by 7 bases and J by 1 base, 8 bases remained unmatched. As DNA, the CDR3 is TGTGCCAGCGGCGAACTACAGGGGTCCTACAATGAGCAGTTCTTC. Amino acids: CASGELQGSYNEQFF.

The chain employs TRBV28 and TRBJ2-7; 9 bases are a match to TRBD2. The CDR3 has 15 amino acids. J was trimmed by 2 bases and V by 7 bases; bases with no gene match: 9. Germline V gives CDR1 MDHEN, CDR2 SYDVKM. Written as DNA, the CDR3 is TGTGCCAGCACCTCGACTAGCGGTAGAACCTACGAGCAGTACTTC. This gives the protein CASTSTSGRTYEQYF.

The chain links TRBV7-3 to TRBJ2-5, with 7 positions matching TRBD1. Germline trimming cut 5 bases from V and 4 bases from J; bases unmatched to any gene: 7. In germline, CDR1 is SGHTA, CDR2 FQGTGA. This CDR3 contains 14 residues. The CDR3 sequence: CASSPTGAPETQYF. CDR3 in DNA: TGTGCCAGCAGCCCCACAGGGGCTCCAGAGACCCAGTACTTC.

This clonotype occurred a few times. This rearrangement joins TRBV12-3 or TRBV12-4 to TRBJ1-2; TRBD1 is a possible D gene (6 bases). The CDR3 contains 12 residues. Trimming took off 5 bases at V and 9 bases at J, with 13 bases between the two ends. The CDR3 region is CASSRGTISYTF. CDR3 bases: TGTGCCAGCAGTAGGGGGACTATAAGCTACACCTTC.

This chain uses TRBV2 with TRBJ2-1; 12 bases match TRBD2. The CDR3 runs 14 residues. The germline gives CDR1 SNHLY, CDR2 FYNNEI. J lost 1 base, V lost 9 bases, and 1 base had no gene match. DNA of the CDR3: TGTGCCAGTGGACTAGCGGGGTCCTACAATGAGCAGTTCTTC. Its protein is CASGLAGSYNEQFF.

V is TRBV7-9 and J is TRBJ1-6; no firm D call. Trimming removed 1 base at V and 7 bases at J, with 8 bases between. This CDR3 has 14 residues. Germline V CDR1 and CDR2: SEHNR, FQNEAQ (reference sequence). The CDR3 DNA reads TGTGCCAGCAGCTTAGATCTGACCAATTCACCCCTCCACTTT. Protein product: CASSLDLTNSPLHF.

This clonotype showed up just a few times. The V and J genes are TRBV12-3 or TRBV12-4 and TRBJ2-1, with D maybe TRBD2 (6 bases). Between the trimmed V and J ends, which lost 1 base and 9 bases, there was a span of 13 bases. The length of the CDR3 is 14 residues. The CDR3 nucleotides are TGTGCCAGCAGTTTAGGCGGGGCCTCGGGTGAGCAGTTCTTC. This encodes CASSLGGASGEQFF.

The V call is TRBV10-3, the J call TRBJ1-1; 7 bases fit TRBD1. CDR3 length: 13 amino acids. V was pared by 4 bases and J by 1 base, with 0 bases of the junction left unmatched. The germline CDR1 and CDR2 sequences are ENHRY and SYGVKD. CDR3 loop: CAISGTGNTEAFF. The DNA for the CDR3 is TGTGCCATCAGTGGGACAGGGAACACTGAAGCTTTCTTT.

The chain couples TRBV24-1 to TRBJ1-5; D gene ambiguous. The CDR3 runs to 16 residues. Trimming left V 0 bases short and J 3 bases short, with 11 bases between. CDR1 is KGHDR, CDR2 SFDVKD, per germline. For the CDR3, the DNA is TGTGCCACCAGTGATTTGCGAGAGCCCGTCAATCAGCCCCAGCATTTT. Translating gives CATSDLREPVNQPQHF.

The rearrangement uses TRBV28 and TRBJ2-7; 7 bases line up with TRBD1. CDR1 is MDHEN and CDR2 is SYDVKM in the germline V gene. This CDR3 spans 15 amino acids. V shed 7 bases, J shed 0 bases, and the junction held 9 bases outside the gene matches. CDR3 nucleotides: TGTGCCAGCACCCAATCGGGACAGAGCTCCTACGAGCAGTACTTC. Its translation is CASTQSGQSSYEQYF.